The 32 T cell receptor beta chains below come from one sample, sequenced in a study of blood T cell repertoires in COVID-19. Repertoires were generated with immunoSEQ multiplex PCR, while TCRdb's copy carries only in-frame clones and drops some. Of 300,000 to 400,000 clones listed, 75% to 90% are singletons. Specimen: peripheral blood. The receptors were sampled from a woman aged 50 to 60 with COVID-19, enrolled during active disease.

J is TRBJ2-2 and V is TRBV2, with TRBD2 matching over 10 bases. Germline CDR1 reads SNHLY; CDR2 reads FYNNEI. CDR3 length equals 18 residues. V trimming: 6 bases; J trimming: 0 bases; junction bases outside the gene matches: 10. The CDR3 loop is CASSDLLAGMANTGELFF. Written as DNA, the CDR3 is TGTGCCAGCAGCGATTTACTAGCGGGAATGGCGAACACCGGGGAGCTGTTTTTT.

This rearrangement joins TRBV4-2 to TRBJ2-5; weak D call: TRBD2 (6 bases). Germline CDR1 reads LGHNA; CDR2 reads YNFKEQ. V was cut by 1 base and J by 5 bases, with 14 bases left in between. CDR3 length equals 15 residues. CDR3 sequence reads: CASSQAPGERETQYF. The CDR3 nucleotides read TGTGCCAGCAGCCAAGCTCCGGGAGAGAGGGAGACCCAGTACTTC.

The V gene is TRBV19, the J gene TRBJ2-7; a weak D match, TRBD1 (6 bases). The germline V gene encodes CDR1 LNHDA and CDR2 SQIVND (reference sequence). The CDR3 loop spans 16 amino acids. Trimming left V 5 bases short and J 0 bases short, with 17 bases between. CDR3 nucleotide sequence: TGTGCCAGTAGTTTGGACCGGGACATCCCCTCCTACGAGCAGTACTTC. This codes for CASSLDRDIPSYEQYF. Filled out from reference TRBV19 and TRBJ2-7, the complete variable domain reads DGGITQSPKYLFRKEGQNVTLSCEQNLNHDAMYWYRQDPGQGLRLIYYSQIVNDFQKGDIAEGYSVSREKKESFPLTVTSAQKNPTAFYLCASSLDRDIPSYEQYFGPGTRLTVT.

The chain joins TRBV19 to TRBJ2-1; 10 bases agree with TRBD1. Germline V gene lookup returns CDR1 LNHDA and CDR2 SQIVND (reference sequence). J gave up 6 bases and V 1 base, and 9 bases lay outside the gene matches. The CDR3 consists of 17 residues. CDR3 sequence (DNA): TGTGCCAGTAGTATAGGTGCCGGGACAGGGGTTTTCAATGAGCAGTTCTTC. Protein sequence: CASSIGAGTGVFNEQFF. The full variable domain, completed using reference TRBV19 and TRBJ2-1, is DGGITQSPKYLFRKEGQNVTLSCEQNLNHDAMYWYRQDPGQGLRLIYYSQIVNDFQKGDIAEGYSVSREKKESFPLTVTSAQKNPTAFYLCASSIGAGTGVFNEQFFGPGTRLTVL.

The chain joins TRBV10-3 to TRBJ2-3, with TRBD1 as a possible D gene (6 bases). Deletions cut 3 bases from V and 2 bases from J, with 9 bases between. The germline gives CDR1 ENHRY, CDR2 SYGVKD. The CDR3 spans 14 residues. In DNA, the CDR3 is TGTGCCATCAGTGAACAGGGATTCACAGATACGCAGTATTTT. It yields the protein CAISEQGFTDTQYF.

CDR3 DNA: TGCGCCAGCAGCCCCCGACAGGGTAACTATGGCTACACCTTC. It translates to CASSPRQGNYGYTF. This sequence joins TRBV4-3 and TRBJ1-2; TRBD1 matches 7 bases. The CDR3 totals 14 residues. Germline CDR1 LGHNA, CDR2 YSLEER. J was trimmed by 1 base and V by 4 bases; bases with no gene match: 3.

J is TRBJ2-3 and V is TRBV19; D is ambiguous. CDR3 length: 13 residues. Per germline, CDR1 LNHDA and CDR2 SQIVND (reference sequence). The V end lost 2 bases, the J end lost 2 bases, and 5 bases lay between the germline ends. The CDR3 loop is CASSIQYTDTQYF. The CDR3 coding sequence is TGTGCCAGTAGTATACAGTACACAGATACGCAGTATTTT.

The chain employs TRBV9 and TRBJ2-1; D may be TRBD2 (6 bases). The CDR3 totals 15 residues. The germline V and J ends were trimmed by 4 bases and 8 bases, with 19 bases remaining between them. Germline CDR1 reads SGDLS; CDR2 reads YYNGEE. The CDR3 region is CASSPRYGSLDEQFF. Written as DNA, the CDR3 is TGTGCCAGCAGCCCCCGTTACGGGAGTCTAGATGAGCAGTTCTTC.

This chain uses TRBV18 with TRBJ2-1; TRBD2 agrees at 11 bases. CDR3 size: 15 residues. Germline V gene data show CDR1 as KGHSH and CDR2 as LQKENI. V was clipped by 6 bases and J by 4 bases; unmatched bases: 5. CDR3 sequence: CASSLAGGSYNEQFF. The CDR3 region has the DNA TGTGCCAGCTCTTTAGCGGGAGGGTCGTACAATGAGCAGTTCTTC.

The rearrangement joins TRBV30 to TRBJ2-7; 7 nucleotides line up with TRBD1. V lost 2 bases, J lost 7 bases, and 5 bases stayed unmatched. The CDR3 has 12 amino acids. Per germline, CDR1 GTSNPN and CDR2 SVGIG (reference sequence). The CDR3 region is CAWSRQGNEQYF. CDR3 DNA: TGTGCCTGGAGTAGACAGGGTAATGAGCAGTACTTC.

The chain is built from TRBV5-4 and TRBJ2-1; TRBD2 aligns across 8 bases. CDR3 length: 15 residues. With 1 base clipped from V and 8 bases from J, the junction kept 8 bases outside the gene matches. Germline CDR1 SGHNT, CDR2 YYREEE (reference sequence). The CDR3 here is CASSLTAGAPDEQFF. CDR3 nucleotides: TGTGCCAGCAGCTTGACAGCGGGAGCGCCCGATGAGCAGTTCTTC.

The J gene is TRBJ2-3, the V gene TRBV24-1; maybe TRBD1 (6 bases). The CDR3 consists of 16 residues. Germline V gene lookup returns CDR1 KGHDR and CDR2 SFDVKD. Trimming stripped 0 bases from V and 2 bases from J, with 11 bases between. The CDR3 sequence: CATSDLGQGSTDTQYF. CDR3 DNA sequence: TGTGCCACCAGTGATTTGGGGCAGGGGTCCACAGATACGCAGTATTTT.

This clone was counted a single time. The chain is built from TRBV5-1 and TRBJ1-2, with D perhaps matching TRBD1 (5 bases). The CDR3 loop spans 14 amino acids. Trimming took 4 bases from V and 5 from J, leaving 15 bases between them. Germline V gives CDR1 SGHRS, CDR2 YFSETQ. CDR3 sequence (DNA): TGCGCCAGCAGCGGGAACACCGGGACTTATGGCTACACCTTC. This translates into CASSGNTGTYGYTF.

This chain joins TRBV15 and TRBJ1-1; weak D call: TRBD1 (5 bases). Germline V gene lookup returns CDR1 LNHNV and CDR2 YYDKDF (reference sequence). The CDR3 spans 15 residues. V shed 1 base and J shed 6 bases, with 15 bases lying between them. The CDR3 DNA follows: TGTGCCACCAGCAGAGTGGATATGCAGGGCTCTGAAGCTTTCTTT. Translating gives CATSRVDMQGSEAFF.

The J gene is TRBJ1-3, the V gene TRBV2; no definite D call. The germline V and J ends were trimmed by 2 bases and 2 bases, with 13 bases remaining between them. Germline V gene data show CDR1 as SNHLY and CDR2 as FYNNEI. The CDR3 covers 16 residues. Here the CDR3 DNA reads TGTGCCAGCAGTGAACAAGCCGTAACCGCTGGAAACACCATATATTTT. It is translated as CASSEQAVTAGNTIYF.

This clone was observed many times. The chain is built from TRBV3-1 (or the pseudogene TRBV3-2) and TRBJ2-1; 7 bases agree with TRBD1. Germline CDR1 is LGHDT and CDR2 is YNNKEL (reference sequence). This CDR3 comprises 15 residues. V shed 2 bases and J 7 bases; nucleotides not matched to a gene: 8. The chain's CDR3 is CASSQLGQNLNEQFF. CDR3 nucleotide sequence: TGTGCCAGCAGCCAATTGGGACAGAATCTTAATGAGCAGTTCTTC.

The genes are TRBV7-9 and TRBJ1-6; D is possibly TRBD1 (5 bases). Germline V gene data show CDR1 as SEHNR and CDR2 as FQNEAQ (reference sequence). Trimming cost V 0 bases and J 8 bases, with 5 bases left between them. This CDR3 has 13 amino acids. CDR3 DNA sequence: TGTGCCAGCAGCTTAGCAGGGGATTCACCCCTCCACTTT. It translates to CASSLAGDSPLHF.

The rearrangement uses TRBV4-1 and TRBJ2-1, with 8 bases lining up with TRBD2. This CDR3 spans 14 amino acids. CDR1 is MGHRA, CDR2 YSYEKL, per germline. V gave up 6 bases and J gave up 9 bases; unmatched junction bases: 10. The CDR3 sequence is CASSPGTRVGEQFF. For the CDR3, the DNA is TGCGCCAGCAGTCCCGGGACTAGGGTTGGTGAGCAGTTCTTC.

This clone was observed once. This chain uses TRBV7-2 with TRBJ2-2; 7 bases are shared with TRBD2. Trimming took 5 bases from V and 4 from J; bases not matched to a gene: 4. CDR3 size: 14 residues. In germline, CDR1 is SGHTA, CDR2 FQGNSA. The CDR3 loop is CASSRGVGTGELFF. In DNA, the CDR3 is TGTGCCAGCAGCCGGGGGGTGGGCACCGGGGAGCTGTTTTTT.

This clone has a single count. The chain joins TRBV10-1 to TRBJ1-1; D unclear. Deletions cut 6 bases from V and 5 bases from J, with 13 bases between. CDR1 and CDR2 from the germline V gene are WNHNN and SYGVQD (reference sequence). CDR3 length: 13 residues. The CDR3 here is CASRGRRDTEAFF. For the CDR3, the DNA is TGCGCCAGCAGGGGCCGGAGGGATACTGAAGCTTTCTTT.

This chain connects TRBV19 to TRBJ1-5; 10 nucleotides agree with TRBD1. With 6 bases clipped from V and 4 bases from J, the junction kept 12 bases outside the gene matches. The CDR3 covers 17 residues. Germline-derived CDR1 and CDR2 are LNHDA and SQIVND (reference sequence). The CDR3 protein is CASRRRGQGDLNQPQHF. CDR3 bases: TGTGCCAGTAGAAGACGTGGACAGGGGGATTTGAATCAGCCCCAGCATTTT.

The rearrangement links TRBV6-2 or TRBV6-3 to TRBJ2-7, with 14 bases matching TRBD2. CDR3 length: 17 amino acids. The ends lost 4 bases at V and 3 bases at J; junction bases unmatched: 8. Germline CDR1 is MNHEY and CDR2 is SVGEGT. The CDR3 here is CASSSSRLAGGLYEQYF. The DNA for the CDR3 is TGTGCCAGCAGTTCCTCCCGACTAGCGGGAGGGCTCTACGAGCAGTACTTC.

The CDR3 DNA reads as TGTGCCAGCAGCTCGCAGGGGTCCTCCACCGGGGAGCTGTTTTTT. Amino acid sequence: CASSSQGSSTGELFF. The chain uses TRBV7-2 and TRBJ2-2; a possible D gene is TRBD1 (6 bases). The CDR3 is made up of 15 amino acids. V was shortened by 4 bases and J by 4 bases, with 13 bases between the two germline ends. CDR1 SGHTA and CDR2 FQGNSA come from the germline V gene.

This clone was observed a single time. The chain couples TRBV5-4 to TRBJ1-6; perhaps TRBD1 as D (5 bases). Germline CDR1 and CDR2: SGHNT and YYREEE (reference sequence). The CDR3 loop spans 15 amino acids. Trimming cost V 4 bases and J 10 bases, with 18 bases left between them. In nucleotides, the CDR3 is TGTGCCAGCAGCCCGATCGGTCAGGGTTACTCACCCCTCCACTTT. Translated, it gives CASSPIGQGYSPLHF.

In this sample, this clone turned up once. The gene calls are TRBV18 and TRBJ1-4; D not certain. This CDR3 region has 15 residues. Germline CDR1 KGHSH, CDR2 LQKENI. The V end lost 6 bases, the J end lost 4 bases, and 15 bases lay between the germline ends. The CDR3 DNA reads as TGTGCCAGCTCTCAGAACACGGACTATAATGAAAAACTGTTTTTT. Protein product: CASSQNTDYNEKLFF.

The genes are TRBV7-8 and TRBJ2-1; TRBD2 agrees at 8 bases. The CDR3 is 12 residues long. CDR1 and CDR2 (germline): SGHVS, FQNEAQ. Trimming removed 5 bases from V and 11 bases from J; junction bases left unmatched: 5. The CDR3 nucleotides read TGTGCCAGCAGCCCTACTAGCGGTCAGCAGTTCTTC. This gives the protein CASSPTSGQQFF.

This clone was found a few times. V usage is TRBV4-3 and J usage is TRBJ2-7; 7 bases fit TRBD2. CDR1 and CDR2 from the germline V gene are LGHNA and YSLEER. V lost 0 bases to trimming and J lost 1 base; unmatched junction nucleotides: 6. This CDR3 contains 16 residues. The CDR3 DNA reads as TGCGCCAGCAGCCAAGATCTGCCTAGCGGATCCTACGAGCAGTACTTC. It specifies CASSQDLPSGSYEQYF.

V and J are TRBV19 and TRBJ2-7; 7 bases match TRBD2. Per germline, CDR1 LNHDA and CDR2 SQIVND (reference sequence). J was trimmed by 0 bases and V by 4 bases; bases with no gene match: 3. The CDR3 is 14 amino acids. The CDR3 reads CASSTQRGSYEQYF. The CDR3 nucleotides are TGTGCCAGTAGTACCCAGCGGGGCTCCTACGAGCAGTACTTC. The whole variable domain, filled in from reference TRBV19 and TRBJ2-7, reads DGGITQSPKYLFRKEGQNVTLSCEQNLNHDAMYWYRQDPGQGLRLIYYSQIVNDFQKGDIAEGYSVSREKKESFPLTVTSAQKNPTAFYLCASSTQRGSYEQYFGPGTRLTVT.

This clone was seen just once. This chain uses TRBV12-3 or TRBV12-4 with TRBJ1-1, with 7 bases identical to TRBD1. Trimming at V came to 3 bases and at J to 8 bases, leaving 3 bases not matched to a gene. CDR3 length equals 12 residues. CDR3 loop: CASSFPRGEAFF. The CDR3, as DNA: TGTGCCAGCAGTTTCCCCAGGGGGGAAGCTTTCTTT.

This clone has just a few counts. The rearrangement joins TRBV7-9 to TRBJ2-1, with TRBD2 matching 8 bases. This CDR3 has 18 residues. Per the germline V gene, CDR1 is SEHNR and CDR2 is FQNEAQ (reference sequence). V was pared by 2 bases and J by 0 bases, with 9 bases of the junction left unmatched. CDR3 nucleotide sequence: TGTGCCAGCAGCTTAAGCGGGAGCGATCTGAGCTCCTACAATGAGCAGTTCTTC. This sequence encodes CASSLSGSDLSSYNEQFF.

The chain has TRBV12-3 or TRBV12-4 and TRBJ2-1, with 12 bases aligning to TRBD1. After removal of 3 bases from V and 14 bases from J, the junction contained 2 bases not matched to a gene. CDR3 length: 12 residues. CDR3 protein: CASSFGTGGEFF. The DNA of the CDR3 is TGTGCCAGCAGTTTTGGGACAGGGGGCGAGTTCTTC.

The rearrangement joins TRBV2 to TRBJ2-1, with 7 bases fitting TRBD2. V was pared by 4 bases and J by 4 bases, with 19 bases of the junction left unmatched. The CDR3 length is 19 residues. Germline V gene lookup returns CDR1 SNHLY and CDR2 FYNNEI. This chain's CDR3 is CASSAGGRTSLAEYNEQFF. The CDR3 nucleotides are TGTGCCAGCAGTGCTGGGGGACGGACATCCCTAGCGGAGTACAATGAGCAGTTCTTC. The full variable domain, completed using reference TRBV2 and TRBJ2-1, is EPEVTQTPSHQVTQMGQEVILRCVPISNHLYFYWYRQILGQKVEFLVSFYNNEISEKSEIFDDQFSVERPDGSNFTLKIRSTKLEDSAMYFCASSAGGRTSLAEYNEQFFGPGTRLTVL.